These 22 T cell receptor beta chains share one sample of origin, sequenced in a study of T cell responses to AZD1222 COVID-19 vaccine. The protocol was immunoSEQ multiplex PCR, while the TCRdb copy is restricted to in-frame clones and leaves out a portion. The repertoire holds roughly 140,000 clones, with around 88% as singletons. This sample comprised peripheral blood, obtained on day 0 of AZD1222 vaccination. The receptors here all came from an adult in good health.

The V call is TRBV19, the J call TRBJ2-7; D is possibly TRBD2 (6 bases). The V gene's germline CDR1 is LNHDA and CDR2 SQIVND (reference sequence). With 3 bases removed from V and 1 base from J, the gap between germline ends came to 16 bases. The CDR3 contains 16 residues. The DNA of the CDR3 is TGTGCCAGTAGTATTATGTTAGGGACTGAGTCCTACGAGCAGTACTTC. Protein: CASSIMLGTESYEQYF.

The V call is TRBV30, the J call TRBJ2-7; TRBD1 matches at 10 bases. CDR3 length: 12 amino acids. V lost 7 bases to trimming and J lost 4 bases; unmatched junction nucleotides: 4. Germline CDR1 and CDR2: GTSNPN and SVGIG (reference sequence). The CDR3 nucleotides are TGTGCCTCCGGGGACAGGGGATACGAGCAGTACTTC. It is translated as CASGDRGYEQYF.

This sequence joins TRBV7-2 and TRBJ2-3; D gene uncertain. Trimming shortened V by 1 base and J by 2 bases, and 10 bases separated the two germline ends. This CDR3 comprises 15 residues. CDR1 and CDR2 from the germline V gene are SGHTA and FQGNSA. This CDR3 is CASSLGGRDTDTQYF. The CDR3 coding sequence is TGTGCCAGCAGCTTAGGTGGAAGGGACACAGATACGCAGTATTTT.

This rearrangement joins TRBV29-1 to TRBJ2-2; 7 bases agree with TRBD2. This CDR3 is 16 amino acids long. Germline CDR1 SQVTM, CDR2 ANQGSEA. Trimming took 5 bases from V and 0 from J; bases not matched to a gene: 9. The CDR3 DNA reads as TGCAGCGTTCTACAGACTAGCAGCTCGAACACCGGGGAGCTGTTTTTT. Protein sequence: CSVLQTSSSNTGELFF.

The chain carries TRBV14 and TRBJ1-6; 7 bases are shared with TRBD1. Germline V CDR1 and CDR2: SGHDN, FVKESK. Trimming removed 4 bases from V and 3 bases from J; junction bases left unmatched: 6. The CDR3 is 16 amino acids. CDR3 coding DNA: TGTGCCAGCAGCCCTCTTGGGACAGTCTATAATTCACCCCTCCACTTT. It yields the protein CASSPLGTVYNSPLHF.

The chain recombines TRBV2 with TRBJ1-3; D remains ambiguous. The germline V gene has CDR1 SNHLY and CDR2 FYNNEI. V lost 8 bases and J 0 bases, leaving 5 bases between the germline ends. The CDR3 has 12 amino acids. The CDR3 nucleotides are TGTGCCAGCTCCCTCTCTGGAAACACCATATATTTT. Amino acid sequence: CASSLSGNTIYF. Drawing the rest from reference TRBV2 and TRBJ1-3, the complete variable domain is EPEVTQTPSHQVTQMGQEVILRCVPISNHLYFYWYRQILGQKVEFLVSFYNNEISEKSEIFDDQFSVERPDGSNFTLKIRSTKLEDSAMYFCASSLSGNTIYFGEGSWLTVV.

The chain employs TRBV2 and TRBJ1-2; D gene uncertain. Trimming removed 4 bases from V and 1 base from J, with 7 bases in between. Germline CDR1 SNHLY, CDR2 FYNNEI. This CDR3 spans 13 amino acids. As DNA, the CDR3 is TGTGCCAGCAGTGCCGACGGTAACTATGGCTACACCTTC. Protein: CASSADGNYGYTF. The variable domain in full, completed from reference TRBV2 and TRBJ1-2, reads EPEVTQTPSHQVTQMGQEVILRCVPISNHLYFYWYRQILGQKVEFLVSFYNNEISEKSEIFDDQFSVERPDGSNFTLKIRSTKLEDSAMYFCASSADGNYGYTFGSGTRLTVV.

V usage is TRBV5-1 and J usage is TRBJ2-7; D unresolved. Deletions cut 5 bases from V and 0 bases from J, with 12 bases between. CDR3 length: 14 amino acids. The germline V gene encodes CDR1 SGHRS and CDR2 YFSETQ. CDR3 bases: TGCGCCAGCAGTAGGTATGGTGGCTCCTACGAGCAGTACTTC. It yields the protein CASSRYGGSYEQYF.

This chain joins TRBV28 and TRBJ2-7, with D possibly matching TRBD1 (6 bases). V was trimmed by 5 bases and J by 0 bases, leaving 29 bases between them. CDR3 length: 20 residues. Germline V gene sequence: CDR1 MDHEN, CDR2 SYDVKM. The CDR3 region has the DNA TGTGCCAGCAGTCAGTACACAGGGTATTTTAGCGACCTGCCCTCCTACGAGCAGTACTTC. Its translation: CASSQYTGYFSDLPSYEQYF.

The chain carries TRBV6-1 and TRBJ2-3; 9 bases match TRBD1. The CDR3 has 18 residues. V dropped 2 bases and J dropped 8; count of bases not matched to a gene: 17. The V gene's germline CDR1 is MNHNS and CDR2 SASEGT. CDR3 loop: CASSERGGQGISSSTQYF. CDR3 nucleotide sequence: TGTGCCAGCAGTGAAAGAGGGGGACAGGGAATTAGTTCGTCTACGCAGTATTTT.

This clone was detected only a few times. This rearrangement joins TRBV27 to TRBJ1-2; D possibly corresponds to TRBD1 (6 bases). The CDR3 contains 13 residues. V was clipped by 3 bases and J by 3 bases, with 8 bases between them. Germline V gene data show CDR1 as MNHEY and CDR2 as SMNVEV (reference sequence). The CDR3 loop reads CASSLTGYYGYTF. The CDR3 coding sequence is TGTGCCAGCAGTTTGACAGGATACTATGGCTACACCTTC.

The J gene is TRBJ2-7, the V gene TRBV15; D possibly corresponds to TRBD1 (5 bases). The CDR3 is 13 amino acids. The germline V gene has CDR1 LNHNV and CDR2 YYDKDF (reference sequence). V was shortened by 5 bases and J by 5 bases, with 13 bases between the two germline ends. CDR3 region: CATSLQGLDEQYF. The CDR3 DNA reads TGTGCCACCAGCCTGCAGGGTCTGGACGAGCAGTACTTC.

This clone appeared once. This CDR3 reads CASSPHRLAGGEQFF. CDR3 coding DNA: TGTGCCAGCAGCCCGCATCGACTAGCGGGAGGTGAGCAGTTCTTC. This sequence joins TRBV11-2 and TRBJ2-1; 13 nucleotides agree with TRBD2. The CDR3 length is 15 residues. After removal of 5 bases from V and 9 bases from J, the junction contained 7 bases not matched to a gene. The germline gives CDR1 SGHAT, CDR2 FQNNGV.

The chain uses TRBV19 and TRBJ2-7; TRBD1 is a possible D gene (6 bases). There are 13 residues in the CDR3. Trimming removed 5 bases from V and 2 bases from J, with 10 bases in between. The V gene's germline CDR1 is LNHDA and CDR2 SQIVND (reference sequence). CDR3 amino acids: CASSPGQTYEQYF. The CDR3 DNA is TGTGCCAGTAGTCCGGGACAAACCTACGAGCAGTACTTC.

For the CDR3, the DNA is TGTGCCCTGACTGAGCGGGGTCCTCACAATCAGCCCCAGCATTTT. This encodes CALTERGPHNQPQHF. The rearrangement links TRBV28 to TRBJ1-5; no clear D gene. Deletions cut 11 bases from V and 3 bases from J, with 20 bases between. Per the germline V gene, CDR1 is MDHEN and CDR2 is SYDVKM. The CDR3 runs to 15 residues.

This clone was detected only once. The chain uses TRBV27 and TRBJ2-3; D ambiguous. Per germline, CDR1 MNHEY and CDR2 SMNVEV (reference sequence). V shed 4 bases and J shed 6 bases, with 14 bases lying between them. The CDR3 length is 14 residues. The CDR3 sequence: CASSWAGRIDTQYF. The CDR3 nucleotides are TGTGCCAGCAGTTGGGCAGGCCGTATCGATACGCAGTATTTT.

This clone was seen just once. Its ends do not fully match the called genes, so a read error is possible. In DNA, the CDR3 is TGTGCCAGCAGCTTTCAGGCTGACTTC. Translating it yields CASSFQADF. V gene TRBV7-2 combines with J gene TRBJ1-2; D remains ambiguous. The CDR3 covers 9 residues. CDR1 SGHTA and CDR2 FQGNSA come from the germline V gene.

The genes are TRBV6-2 or TRBV6-3 and TRBJ2-2; no firm D call. V was trimmed by 3 bases and J by 5 bases, leaving 16 bases between them. Germline lookup yields CDR1 MNHEY and CDR2 SVGEGT. The CDR3 is 16 amino acids. CDR3 loop: CASSYSTLTDTGELFF. Written as DNA, the CDR3 is TGTGCCAGCAGTTATTCCACCCTTACAGATACCGGGGAGCTGTTTTTT.

The genes are TRBV3-1 (or the pseudogene TRBV3-2) and TRBJ1-1, with 11 bases matching TRBD1. From germline, CDR1 is LGHDT and CDR2 YNNKEL (reference sequence). The junction had 12 bases not matched to a gene; V was cut back by 6 bases and J by 3 bases. The CDR3 extends over 17 amino acids. CDR3 sequence reads: CASRNGQGASLDTEAFF. In DNA, the CDR3 is TGTGCCAGCAGAAACGGACAGGGGGCCTCTCTGGACACTGAAGCTTTCTTT.

The CDR3 here is CASSQAGPHYGYTF. CDR3 bases: TGTGCCAGCAGCCAAGCAGGACCCCACTATGGCTACACCTTC. The V call is TRBV4-2, the J call TRBJ1-2; D not certain. Trimming stripped 1 base from V and 3 bases from J, with 9 bases between. CDR1 and CDR2 (germline): LGHNA, YNFKEQ. This CDR3 comprises 14 residues.

J is TRBJ1-2 and V is TRBV30; D not certain. V lost 5 bases to trimming and J lost 2 bases, with 12 bases between them. The CDR3 totals 13 residues. From germline, CDR1 is GTSNPN and CDR2 SVGIG (reference sequence). This CDR3 reads CAWLPAKNYGYTF. CDR3 nucleotide sequence: TGTGCCTGGCTCCCAGCAAAAAACTATGGCTACACCTTC.

As to this clone: The junction and the germline gene differ at one end; a read error may be behind it. This sequence joins TRBV5-1 and TRBJ1-2; D ambiguous. The CDR3 covers 15 residues. The germline gives CDR1 SGHRS, CDR2 YFSETQ. Here the CDR3 reads CASSLEGWVGDGYTF. CDR3 DNA: TGCGCCAGCAGCTTGGAAGGATGGGTAGGCGATGGGTACACCTTC.